These 30 T cell receptor beta chains originate from one sample sequenced in a study of OX40 agonist ivuxolimab in advanced cancers. Sequenced by immunoSEQ multiplex PCR; TCRdb stores in-frame clones only, minus some. The sample contains approximately 68,000 clones, less than 95% of which appear only once. Material: CD4+ or CD8+ T cells sorted from blood, obtained in a trial of the OX40 agonist ivuxolimab. The source is an adult with an advanced solid tumor such as melanoma, head and neck, liver or kidney cancer.

The chain recombines TRBV15 with TRBJ1-6; D gene uncertain. Trimming cost V 4 bases and J 4 bases, with 5 bases left between them. Looked up from germline, CDR1 is LNHNV and CDR2 is YYDKDF (reference sequence). This CDR3 spans 13 amino acids. In DNA, the CDR3 is TGTGCCACCAGCAATAAATATAATTCACCCCTCCACTTT. Encoded protein: CATSNKYNSPLHF.

The V call is TRBV25-1, the J call TRBJ1-2; D ambiguous. CDR1 is MGHDK, CDR2 SYGVNS, per germline. The V end lost 6 bases, the J end lost 0 bases, and 11 bases lay between the germline ends. The CDR3 sequence is 14 residues long. CDR3 DNA: TGTGCCAGCAGAGGGCCGGCCCCTAACTATGGCTACACCTTC. Translation gives CASRGPAPNYGYTF.

The chain carries TRBV5-1 and TRBJ2-3, with unresolved D. The germline V and J ends were trimmed by 0 bases and 0 bases, with 8 bases remaining between them. The CDR3 is 15 residues long. CDR1 SGHRS and CDR2 YFSETQ come from the germline V gene. The CDR3 DNA is TGCGCCAGCAGCTTGGCCCGACGGAGCACAGATACGCAGTATTTT. Residues: CASSLARRSTDTQYF.

This clone was detected a few times. The sample contains more than one DNA sequence encoding this CDR3. V gene TRBV30 combines with J gene TRBJ1-2, with D possibly being TRBD1 (5 bases). This CDR3 contains 14 residues. CDR1 is GTSNPN and CDR2 is SVGIG in the germline V gene (reference sequence). V lost 2 bases, J lost 2 bases, and 12 bases lay in between. CDR3 DNA sequence: TGTGCCTGGAGTTCCCAGGGACGAAACTATGGCTACACCTTC. Translating gives CAWSSQGRNYGYTF. Full variable domain (outside the CDR3, taken from reference TRBV30 and TRBJ1-2): SQTIHQWPATLVQPVGSPLSLECTVEGTSNPNLYWYRQAAGRGLQLLFYSVGIGQISSEVPQNLSASRPQDRQFILSSKKLLLSDSGFYLCAWSSQGRNYGYTFGSGTRLTVV.

This chain links TRBV6-4 with TRBJ2-3, with TRBD2 identical over 9 bases. With 5 bases clipped from V and 0 bases from J, the junction kept 12 bases outside the gene matches. Germline-derived CDR1 and CDR2 are MRHNA and SNTAGT. This CDR3 comprises 18 residues. The CDR3 region is CASSPRGSGGPSTDTQYF. As DNA, the CDR3 is TGTGCCAGCAGTCCTCGAGGTAGCGGGGGCCCCAGCACAGATACGCAGTATTTT.

V and J are TRBV10-1 and TRBJ2-1; maybe TRBD2 (5 bases). Trimming pared 2 bases from V and 8 bases from J, leaving 13 bases between. The CDR3 loop spans 14 amino acids. The germline V gene encodes CDR1 WNHNN and CDR2 SYGVQD (reference sequence). The chain's CDR3 is CASSETRFRDEQFF. The CDR3 DNA reads as TGCGCCAGCAGTGAGACTAGGTTTCGGGATGAGCAGTTCTTC.

This clone showed up just once. The CDR3 protein is CATWGGSETQYF. For the CDR3, the DNA is TGTGCCACCTGGGGGGGATCGGAGACCCAGTACTTC. The chain is built from TRBV28 and TRBJ2-5; 7 nucleotides line up with TRBD2. This CDR3 comprises 12 residues. Germline assignment: CDR1 MDHEN and CDR2 SYDVKM. The V gene end was trimmed by 10 bases and the J gene end by 5 bases; junction bases not matched to a gene: 7.

The genes are TRBV6-1 and TRBJ1-5; 7 bases align to TRBD1. J gave up 2 bases and V 7 bases, and 5 bases lay outside the gene matches. This CDR3 comprises 14 residues. Germline CDR1 and CDR2: MNHNS and SASEGT. For the CDR3, the DNA is TGTGCCAGCATCACAGGGGCCGGCAATCAGCCCCAGCATTTT. Protein product: CASITGAGNQPQHF.

The V and J genes are TRBV30 and TRBJ1-2; 8 positions agree with TRBD1. The CDR3 totals 13 residues. J lost 4 bases, V lost 1 base, and 2 bases had no gene match. The germline V gene has CDR1 GTSNPN and CDR2 SVGIG (reference sequence). This CDR3 reads CAWSATGAYGYTF. The DNA of the CDR3 is TGTGCCTGGAGTGCGACAGGGGCCTATGGCTACACCTTC.

In its sample, this clone was seen once. The chain carries TRBV10-1 and TRBJ2-1; 8 bases align to TRBD2. The trim removed 3 bases at V and 7 bases at J, leaving 5 bases unmatched. CDR3 size: 14 residues. Germline CDR1 reads WNHNN; CDR2 reads SYGVQD (reference sequence). DNA of the CDR3: TGCGCCAGCAGTGACCAACTAGCGGTAAATGAGCAGTTCTTC. It translates to CASSDQLAVNEQFF.

With respect to this clone: A junction end diverges from the germline sequence, so it may reflect a read error. The J gene is TRBJ1-2, the V gene TRBV7-8; tentative D call: TRBD1 (5 bases). This CDR3 contains 12 residues. Looked up from germline, CDR1 is SGHVS and CDR2 is FQNEAQ. The CDR3 region has the DNA TGTGCCAGCAGCCTAGGCCAGGGCGTCCGGCATTTC. Translated, it gives CASSLGQGVRHF.

The chain links TRBV18 to TRBJ2-1, with 8 positions matching TRBD2. Per germline, CDR1 KGHSH and CDR2 LQKENI. Unmatched junction bases numbered 10, after V lost 1 base and J lost 8 bases. This CDR3 has 16 amino acids. CDR3 region: CASSPLGTSPTDEQFF. The DNA for the CDR3 is TGTGCCAGCTCACCACTCGGGACTAGTCCGACGGATGAGCAGTTCTTC. Complete variable domain (other parts from reference TRBV18 and TRBJ2-1): NAGVMQNPRHLVRRRGQEARLRCSPMKGHSHVYWYRQLPEEGLKFMVYLQKENIIDESGMPKERFSAEFPKEGPSILRIQQVVRGDSAAYFCASSPLGTSPTDEQFFGPGTRLTVL.

J is TRBJ2-7 and V is TRBV7-2, with D perhaps TRBD2 (6 bases). CDR1 and CDR2 from the germline V gene are SGHTA and FQGNSA. V lost 0 bases and J 6 bases, leaving 9 bases between the germline ends. This CDR3 has 13 amino acids. The CDR3 coding sequence is TGTGCCAGCAGCTTAGCGGAGGGAGCCGAGCAGTACTTC. This encodes CASSLAEGAEQYF.

This rearrangement joins TRBV5-1 to TRBJ2-5; a possible D gene is TRBD1 (5 bases). Trimming shortened V by 4 bases and J by 1 base, and 14 bases separated the two germline ends. Germline V gene sequence: CDR1 SGHRS, CDR2 YFSETQ. CDR3 length equals 15 residues. The CDR3 DNA reads TGCGCCAGCAGCACTACGTGGGGCTCCCAAGAGACCCAGTACTTC. Translated: CASSTTWGSQETQYF.

The V and J genes are TRBV9 and TRBJ2-2; 8 nucleotides match TRBD1. Trimming at V came to 1 base and at J to 1 base, leaving 3 bases not matched to a gene. The CDR3 totals 16 residues. The germline CDR1 and CDR2 sequences are SGDLS and YYNGEE. The CDR3: CASSVRGQGNTGELFF. The DNA for the CDR3 is TGTGCCAGCAGCGTACGTGGACAGGGGAACACCGGGGAGCTGTTTTTT.

This rearrangement joins TRBV6-5 to TRBJ1-5, with D unclear. V was trimmed by 1 base and J by 3 bases, leaving 10 bases between them. The CDR3 consists of 15 residues. Germline CDR1 and CDR2: MNHEY and SVGAGI. CDR3 region: CASSYWRDVNQPQHF. The CDR3 nucleotides are TGTGCCAGCAGTTACTGGCGGGATGTCAATCAGCCCCAGCATTTT.

The genes are TRBV13 and TRBJ2-3; D call uncertain. The germline gives CDR1 PRHDT, CDR2 FYEKMQ (reference sequence). CDR3 length: 14 amino acids. Between the trimmed V and J ends, which lost 8 bases and 5 bases, there was a span of 17 bases. In nucleotides, the CDR3 is TGTGCCAGCTCGCGTCAGCCCTGGGGAGATACGCAGTATTTT. This codes for CASSRQPWGDTQYF.

This clone was found once. The chain couples TRBV2 to TRBJ2-2; tentative D call: TRBD2 (5 bases). CDR3 length: 13 residues. With 8 bases removed from V and 7 bases from J, the gap between germline ends came to 14 bases. Germline V gene data show CDR1 as SNHLY and CDR2 as FYNNEI. CDR3 DNA: TGTGCCAGCGCGCTAGACGGGGTCGGGGAGCTGTTTTTT. This translates into CASALDGVGELFF.

This chain joins TRBV29-1 and TRBJ2-3; no reliable D call. The CDR3 consists of 11 residues. Germline V gives CDR1 SQVTM, CDR2 ANQGSEA. Trimming removed 4 bases at V and 6 bases at J, with 8 bases between. The CDR3 loop reads CSVGLGDTQYF. In nucleotides, the CDR3 is TGCAGCGTTGGATTGGGGGATACGCAGTATTTT.

V and J are TRBV6-5 and TRBJ2-5; a weak D match, TRBD1 (6 bases). V gave up 5 bases and J gave up 4 bases, with 17 bases separating them. This CDR3 has 15 residues. Germline V gives CDR1 MNHEY, CDR2 SVGAGI. DNA of the CDR3: TGTGCCAGCAGTCCAACACAGGGTCGGGGAGAGACCCAGTACTTC. Its translation is CASSPTQGRGETQYF.

The V gene is TRBV6-5, the J gene TRBJ2-7; D is possibly TRBD1 or TRBD2 (5 bases each). Germline V gene sequence: CDR1 MNHEY, CDR2 SVGAGI. V was trimmed by 5 bases and J by 1 base, leaving 12 bases between them. The CDR3 covers 14 residues. CDR3 coding DNA: TGTGCCAGCAGTCCCCGGGACCGATCCTACGAGCAGTACTTC. It yields the protein CASSPRDRSYEQYF.

V gene TRBV5-6 combines with J gene TRBJ2-7; TRBD2 aligns across 9 bases. Germline CDR1 reads SGHDT; CDR2 reads YYEEEE. The CDR3 has 14 residues. J gave up 4 bases and V 1 base, and 3 bases lay outside the gene matches. In nucleotides, the CDR3 is TGTGCCAGCAGCTTGCCTAGCGGGGCTTACGAGCAGTACTTC. Amino acid sequence: CASSLPSGAYEQYF.

The rearrangement uses TRBV9 and TRBJ2-1, with 7 bases lining up with TRBD2. The ends lost 3 bases at V and 9 bases at J; junction bases unmatched: 12. The germline V gene has CDR1 SGDLS and CDR2 YYNGEE. The CDR3 contains 15 residues. The CDR3: CASSDRLALASEQFF. In nucleotides, the CDR3 is TGTGCCAGCAGCGACAGACTAGCTTTAGCGTCTGAGCAGTTCTTC. Complete variable domain (other parts from reference TRBV9 and TRBJ2-1): DSGVTQTPKHLITATGQRVTLRCSPRSGDLSVYWYQQSLDQGLQFLIQYYNGEERAKGNILERFSAQQFPDLHSELNLSSLELGDSALYFCASSDRLALASEQFFGPGTRLTVL.

V usage is TRBV18 and J usage is TRBJ2-2; 8 nucleotides align to TRBD2. CDR3 length equals 17 residues. CDR1 KGHSH and CDR2 LQKENI come from the germline V gene. The J segment lost 1 base and the V segment lost 3 bases, leaving 7 bases of the junction unmatched. CDR3 in amino acids: CASSPPLAGLNTGELFF. CDR3 nucleotides: TGTGCCAGCTCACCGCCCCTAGCGGGCCTGAACACCGGGGAGCTGTTTTTT.

J is TRBJ2-1 and V is TRBV7-9, with D perhaps matching TRBD1 or TRBD2 (5 bases each). Trimming removed 1 base from V and 8 bases from J, with 12 bases in between. Germline V CDR1 and CDR2: SEHNR, FQNEAQ (reference sequence). The length of the CDR3 is 14 residues. As DNA, the CDR3 is TGTGCCAGCAGCTTAGGAGGGGCAGTGGATGAGCAGTTCTTC. Translation gives CASSLGGAVDEQFF.

The rearrangement links TRBV30 to TRBJ2-3, with D uncertain. The length of the CDR3 is 14 residues. Per germline, CDR1 GTSNPN and CDR2 SVGIG (reference sequence). Trimming took 1 base from V and 0 from J, leaving 8 bases between them. CDR3 nucleotide sequence: TGTGCCTGGAGTGATATGCGGAGCACAGATACGCAGTATTTT. It codes for CAWSDMRSTDTQYF. The full variable domain, completed using reference TRBV30 and TRBJ2-3, is SQTIHQWPATLVQPVGSPLSLECTVEGTSNPNLYWYRQAAGRGLQLLFYSVGIGQISSEVPQNLSASRPQDRQFILSSKKLLLSDSGFYLCAWSDMRSTDTQYFGPGTRLTVL.

The rearrangement joins TRBV23-1 to TRBJ1-5; 8 positions match TRBD1. TRBV23-1 is marked as an open reading frame, function uncertain. The CDR3 loop spans 15 amino acids. Unmatched junction bases numbered 6, after V lost 4 bases and J lost 4 bases. As DNA, the CDR3 is TGCGCCAGCAGTCCCTGGACAGGGTTTAATCAGCCCCAGCATTTT. This translates into CASSPWTGFNQPQHF.

This clone was detected only once. The rearrangement uses TRBV6-5 and TRBJ2-7; D is unclear. Trimming removed 6 bases at V and 9 bases at J, with 12 bases between. Germline values: CDR1 MNHEY, CDR2 SVGAGI. This CDR3 has 11 residues. CDR3 coding DNA: TGTGCCAGCAGAGATCAGTTCGGGCAGTACTTC. Protein product: CASRDQFGQYF.

This sequence joins TRBV6-5 and TRBJ1-1; D not resolved. This CDR3 is built from 14 residues. Per germline, CDR1 MNHEY and CDR2 SVGAGI. Trimming stripped 10 bases from V and 5 bases from J, with 20 bases between. CDR3 protein: CATLRAAGRTEAFF. CDR3 DNA: TGTGCCACTCTACGGGCGGCCGGGCGTACTGAAGCTTTCTTT.

The chain uses TRBV5-4 and TRBJ2-7, with TRBD2 matching 11 bases. The V and J ends lost 0 bases and 6 bases, in that order; junction bases with no gene match: 5. Germline V gene lookup returns CDR1 SGHNT and CDR2 YYREEE (reference sequence). CDR3 length: 15 amino acids. CDR3 in amino acids: CASSLDQLAGVEQYF. The CDR3 DNA reads TGTGCCAGCAGCTTGGATCAACTAGCGGGGGTCGAGCAGTACTTC.